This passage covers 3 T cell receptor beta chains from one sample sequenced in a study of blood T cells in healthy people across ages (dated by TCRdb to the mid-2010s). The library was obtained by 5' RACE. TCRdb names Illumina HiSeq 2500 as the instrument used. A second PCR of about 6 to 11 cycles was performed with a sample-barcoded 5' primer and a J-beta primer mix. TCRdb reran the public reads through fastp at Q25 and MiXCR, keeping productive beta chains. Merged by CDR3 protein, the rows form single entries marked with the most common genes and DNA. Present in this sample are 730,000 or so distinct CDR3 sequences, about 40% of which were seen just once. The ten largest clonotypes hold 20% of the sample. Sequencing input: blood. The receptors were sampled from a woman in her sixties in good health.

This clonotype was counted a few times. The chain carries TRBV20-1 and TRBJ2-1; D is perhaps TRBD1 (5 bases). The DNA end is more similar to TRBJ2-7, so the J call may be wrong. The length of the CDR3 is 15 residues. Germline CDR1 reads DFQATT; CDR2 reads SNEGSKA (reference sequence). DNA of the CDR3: TGCAGTGCTATTCCCCCAGGGCTTAGGTACAATGAGCAGTACTTC. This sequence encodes CSAIPPGLRYNEQYF.

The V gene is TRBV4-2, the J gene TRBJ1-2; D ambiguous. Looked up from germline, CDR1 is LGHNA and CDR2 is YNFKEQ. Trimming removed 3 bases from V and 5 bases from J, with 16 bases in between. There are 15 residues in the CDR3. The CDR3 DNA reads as TGTGCCAGCAGCCAGGAGGTCACAGCGCAATATGGCTACACCTTC. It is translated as CASSQEVTAQYGYTF.

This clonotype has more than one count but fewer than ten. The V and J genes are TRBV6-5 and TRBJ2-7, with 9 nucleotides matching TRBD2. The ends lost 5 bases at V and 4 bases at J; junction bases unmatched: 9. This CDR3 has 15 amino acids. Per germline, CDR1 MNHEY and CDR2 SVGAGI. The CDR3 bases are TGTGCCAGCAGTCCGCAGGTAGCGGGGGTTTACGAGCAGTACTTC. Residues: CASSPQVAGVYEQYF.